This T cell receptor (beta chain) was obtained from a study of control samples from healthy donors and cancer patients. This CDR3 comprises 15 residues. Germline loops: CDR1 MNHNS, CDR2 SASEGT. V lost 0 bases and J lost 2, with 9 bases in between. Profiling relied on immunoSEQ multiplex PCR, and the TCRdb table lists in-frame clones only, not all of them. This sample yields over 100,000 clones, of which 92% are seen a single time; around 2.1% belongs to the top ten. The sequence was collected from a woman in her fifties or sixties in good health. The chain links TRBV6-1 to TRBJ2-3, with a possible D match to TRBD2 (5 bases). Material: blood. The CDR3 DNA sequence: TGTGCCAGCAGTGAAGCGGTGGGAGACACAGATACGCAGTATTTT. Translation: CASSEAVGDTDTQYF.